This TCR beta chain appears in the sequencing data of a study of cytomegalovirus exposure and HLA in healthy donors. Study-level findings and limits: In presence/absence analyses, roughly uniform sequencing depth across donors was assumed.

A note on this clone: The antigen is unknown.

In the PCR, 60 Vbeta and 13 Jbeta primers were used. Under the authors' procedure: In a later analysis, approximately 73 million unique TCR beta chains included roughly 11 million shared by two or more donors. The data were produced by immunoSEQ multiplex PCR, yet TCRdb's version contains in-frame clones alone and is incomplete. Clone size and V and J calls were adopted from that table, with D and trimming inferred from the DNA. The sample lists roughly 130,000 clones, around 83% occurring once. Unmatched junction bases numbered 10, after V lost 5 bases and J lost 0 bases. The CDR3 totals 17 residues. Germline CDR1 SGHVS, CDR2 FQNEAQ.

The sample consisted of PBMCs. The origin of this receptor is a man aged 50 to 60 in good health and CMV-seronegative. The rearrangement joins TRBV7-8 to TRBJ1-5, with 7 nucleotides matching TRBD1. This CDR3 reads CASSLYRDSYSNQPQHF. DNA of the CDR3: TGTGCCAGCAGCCTGTACCGGGACAGTTATAGCAATCAGCCCCAGCATTTT.